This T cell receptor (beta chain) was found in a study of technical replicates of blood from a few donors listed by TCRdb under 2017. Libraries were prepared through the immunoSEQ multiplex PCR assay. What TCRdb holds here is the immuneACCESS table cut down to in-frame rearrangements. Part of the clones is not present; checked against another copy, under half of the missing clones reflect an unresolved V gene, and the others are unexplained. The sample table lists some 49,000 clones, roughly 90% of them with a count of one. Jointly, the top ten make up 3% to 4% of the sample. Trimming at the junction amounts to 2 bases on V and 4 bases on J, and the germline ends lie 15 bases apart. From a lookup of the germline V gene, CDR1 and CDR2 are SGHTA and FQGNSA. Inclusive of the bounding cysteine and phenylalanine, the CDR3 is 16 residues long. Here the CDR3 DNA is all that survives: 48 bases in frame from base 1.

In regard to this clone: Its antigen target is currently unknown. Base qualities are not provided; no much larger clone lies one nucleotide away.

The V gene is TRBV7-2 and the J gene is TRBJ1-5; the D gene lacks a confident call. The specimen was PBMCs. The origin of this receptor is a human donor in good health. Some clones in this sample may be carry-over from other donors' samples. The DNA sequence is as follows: TGTGCCAGCAGCTTAATGGGTCCCGAACTAAATCAGCCCCAGCATTTT. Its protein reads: CASSLMGPELNQPQHF.